This T cell receptor (beta chain) stems from a study of cytomegalovirus exposure and HLA in healthy donors. In the study overall: Falling in the Caucasian-associated ancestry cluster were 81% of 350 to 400 genotyped donors.

CDR1 is SGHNT, CDR2 YENEEA, per germline. V lost 1 base to trimming and J lost 3 bases, with 10 bases between them. This CDR3 contains 15 residues. Study-wide results and limits: The majority of CMV-associated TCR beta chains were reported as apparently HLA-restricted in a later analysis. Reportedly, HLA-A and HLA-B alleles of most subjects were accurately predicted from TCR beta.

Turning to this clone: Its antigen remains unknown.

Primers included in the PCR were 60 Vbeta and 13 Jbeta primers. Method: immunoSEQ multiplex PCR; TCRdb's copy keeps in-frame clones and lacks some. In the table there are about 130,000 clones, about 10% of which are singletons. The study sampled nominally healthy donors, though unrecorded immune exposures were likely. The source is a woman aged 18-29 years in good health and CMV-seropositive. The specimen was PBMCs. This sequence joins TRBV11-3 and TRBJ2-1; TRBD2 might be the D (5 bases). The CDR3 sequence is CASSLGASSYNEQFF. In DNA, the CDR3 is TGTGCCAGCAGCTTAGGGGCTAGCAGCTACAATGAGCAGTTCTTC.